This T cell receptor (beta chain) is drawn from a study of blood T cell repertoires in COVID-19. The V and J ends lost 2 bases and 2 bases respectively, with 18 bases between them. The CDR3 has 17 amino acids. Germline V gene lookup returns CDR1 PRHDT and CDR2 FYEKMQ (reference sequence). Residents of 24 US areas, aged roughly 18 to 90 years, made up the participants. Assignment of participants to cohorts was predicated upon participant-reported clinical history. Two negative PCRs, clearance, or symptom resolution characterized the recovered Cohort 3 donors. Authors' analysis steps: Amplified reference gene primers provided the basis for estimating nucleated cell counts. This table comes from immunoSEQ multiplex PCR, and its TCRdb copy is limited to in-frame clones, with some not included. Clone size and the V and J calls come from that table; the DNA yielded D and trimming. The profile covers more than 200,000 clones, with under 95% appearing a single time and approximately 1.9% taken by the ten largest.

The rearrangement joins TRBV13 to TRBJ1-2; possibly TRBD1 for D (5 bases). Sequencing was performed on PBMCs or T cells enriched from blood (not recorded which). This sequence originates from a woman aged 18-29 years who had recovered from COVID-19. CDR3 bases: TGTGCCAGCAGCTTAAGTCTGGATCAGGGTTGGAACTATGGCTACACCTTC. Translating gives CASSLSLDQGWNYGYTF.